The clone carrying this T cell receptor (beta chain) was counted at least ten times. CDR1 and CDR2 from the germline V gene are SQVTM and ANQGSEA. The V end lost 6 bases, the J end lost 2 bases, and 11 bases lay between the germline ends. There are 13 residues in the CDR3. Unique molecular identifiers were incorporated into the prepared TCRbeta library. MiXCR, run by TCRdb on the PCR reads, gives a single entry per CDR3 protein. Of hundreds of thousands of distinct CDR3 sequences in the sample, around 13% were seen once. The sample is drawn from a study of T-cell reconstitution after alpha-beta-depleted transplantation in children.

The V and J genes are TRBV29-1 and TRBJ1-5; maybe TRBD1 (6 bases). This TCR derives from a male patient younger than 18 who had a stem cell transplant for acute myeloid leukemia, so the T cells may come from the graft donor. This specimen consisted of PBMCs, mostly from graft donor cells, obtained 360 days after TCRalphabeta/CD19-depleted stem cell transplant. The CDR3 sequence is CSVGAGGNQPQHF. DNA of the CDR3: TGCAGCGTCGGGGCAGGGGGCAATCAGCCCCAGCATTTT.